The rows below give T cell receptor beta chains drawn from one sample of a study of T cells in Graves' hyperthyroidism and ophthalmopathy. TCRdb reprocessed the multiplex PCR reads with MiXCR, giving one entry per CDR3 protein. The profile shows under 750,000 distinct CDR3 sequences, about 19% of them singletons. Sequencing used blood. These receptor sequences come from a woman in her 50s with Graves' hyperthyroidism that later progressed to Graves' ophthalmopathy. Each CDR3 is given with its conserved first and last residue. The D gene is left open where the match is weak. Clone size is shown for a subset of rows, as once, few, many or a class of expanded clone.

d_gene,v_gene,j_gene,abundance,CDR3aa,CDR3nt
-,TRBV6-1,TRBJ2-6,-,CASNSQGGTGANVLTF,TGTGCCAGCAACTCGCAGGGGGGGACTGGGGCCAACGTCCTGACTTTC
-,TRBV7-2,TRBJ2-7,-,CASSASGFSYEQYF,TGTGCCAGCAGCGCTTCAGGGTTCTCCTACGAGCAGTACTTC
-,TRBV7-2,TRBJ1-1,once,CASSREAFF,TGTGCCAGCAGTCGCGAAGCTTTCTTT
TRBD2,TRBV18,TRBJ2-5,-,CASSFRTSGAAQETQYF,TGTGCCAGCTCATTTCGGACTAGCGGGGCCGCACAAGAGACCCAGTACTTC
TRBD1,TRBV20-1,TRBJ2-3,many,CSAEDRGRTSSGFTDTQYF,TGCAGTGCCGAGGACAGGGGGAGAACTAGTTCGGGTTTCACAGATACGCAGTATTTT
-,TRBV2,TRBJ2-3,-,CASRTGGLSSTDTQYF,TGTGCCAGCAGGACCGGTGGGCTGAGCAGCACAGATACGCAGTATTTT
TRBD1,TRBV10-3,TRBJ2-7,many,CAIGSRDRDDEQYF,TGTGCCATCGGCAGTCGGGACAGGGATGACGAGCAGTACTTC
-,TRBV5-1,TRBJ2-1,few,CVSSLAGNSYNEQFF,TGCGTCAGCAGCTTGGCAGGGAACTCCTACAATGAGCAGTTCTTC
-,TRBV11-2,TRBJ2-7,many,CASSLGANPVYEQYF,TGTGCCAGCAGCTTAGGGGCTAACCCTGTCTACGAGCAGTACTTC
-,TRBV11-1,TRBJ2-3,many,CASSSSFGVTDTQYF,TGTGCCAGCAGCTCGTCATTTGGGGTCACAGATACGCAGTATTTT
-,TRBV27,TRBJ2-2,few,CASSYNGISTGELFF,TGTGCCAGCAGTTATAATGGCATAAGTACCGGGGAGCTGTTTTTT
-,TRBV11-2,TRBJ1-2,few,CASSFNGGVYGYTF,TGTGCCAGCAGCTTTAACGGCGGGGTCTATGGCTACACCTTC
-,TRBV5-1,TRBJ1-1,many,CASSSSSNTEAFF,TGCGCCAGCAGCTCCTCCAGCAACACTGAAGCTTTCTTT
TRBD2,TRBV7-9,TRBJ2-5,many,CASSSRLAGTQETQYF,TGTGCCAGCAGCTCCCGACTAGCGGGGACTCAAGAGACCCAGTACTTC
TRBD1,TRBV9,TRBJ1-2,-,CASSEHRGFSYGYTF,TGTGCCAGCAGCGAACACAGGGGATTTTCCTATGGCTACACCTTC
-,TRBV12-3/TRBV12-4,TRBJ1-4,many,CASSFVQGEKLFF,TGTGCCAGCAGTTTTGTGCAGGGGGAAAAACTGTTTTTT
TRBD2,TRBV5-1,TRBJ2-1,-,CASSLVSGGPYNEQFF,TGCGCCAGCAGCTTGGTAAGCGGGGGCCCTTATAATGAGCAGTTCTTC
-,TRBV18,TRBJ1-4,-,CASMEAGDEKLFF,TGTGCCAGCATGGAAGCGGGGGATGAAAAACTGTTTTTT
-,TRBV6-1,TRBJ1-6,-,CASSELPREDSPLHF,TGTGCCAGCAGTGAGTTACCTCGTGAAGATTCACCCCTCCACTTT
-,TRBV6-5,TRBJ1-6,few,CASSYLGSPLHF,TGTGCCAGCAGTTATCTTGGATCACCCCTCCACTTT
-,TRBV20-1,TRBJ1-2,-,CSARDSAPPYGYTF,TGCAGTGCTAGAGACAGCGCCCCGCCCTATGGCTACACCTTC
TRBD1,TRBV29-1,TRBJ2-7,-,CSVEKGGDSLYEQYF,TGCAGCGTGGAGAAAGGTGGGGACAGCCTCTACGAGCAGTACTTC
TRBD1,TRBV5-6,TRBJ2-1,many,CASSHNRGSSDEQFF,TGTGCCAGCAGCCATAACAGGGGAAGCAGCGATGAGCAGTTCTTC
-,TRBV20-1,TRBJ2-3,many,CSANRGDTQYF,TGCAGTGCCAATCGGGGAGATACGCAGTATTTT
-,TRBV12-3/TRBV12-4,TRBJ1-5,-,CASRPEYSNQPQHF,TGTGCCAGCAGGCCAGAATATAGCAATCAGCCCCAGCATTTT
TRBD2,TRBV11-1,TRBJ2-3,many,CASSGRAGGASTDTQYF,TGTGCCAGCAGCGGAAGAGCCGGGGGGGCATCCACAGATACGCAGTATTTT
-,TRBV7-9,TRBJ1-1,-,CASSFFEGTTEAFF,TGTGCCAGCAGCTTTTTTGAGGGTACCACTGAAGCTTTCTTT
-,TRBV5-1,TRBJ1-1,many,CASSLGRLPSRDTEAFF,TGCGCCAGCAGCTTGGGAAGGCTACCCTCTCGGGACACTGAAGCTTTCTTT
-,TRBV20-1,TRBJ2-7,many,CSAERDTGTYEQYF,TGCAGTGCCGAGAGGGACACTGGAACCTACGAGCAGTACTTC
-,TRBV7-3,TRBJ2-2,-,CASSPSSGAGYPELFF,TGTGCCAGCAGCCCCTCCTCGGGTGCGGGGTACCCTGAGCTGTTTTTT
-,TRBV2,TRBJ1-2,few,CASSRRDTDGYTF,TGTGCCAGCAGTCGCCGGGACACCGATGGCTACACCTTC
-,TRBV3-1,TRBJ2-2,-,CASSWGEPGELFF,TGTGCCAGCAGCTGGGGGGAGCCCGGGGAGCTGTTTTTT
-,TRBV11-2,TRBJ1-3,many,CASSLALGDSGNTIYF,TGTGCCAGCAGCTTGGCCCTCGGGGACTCTGGAAACACCATATATTTT
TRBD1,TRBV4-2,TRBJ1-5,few,CASSRSGQVNQPQHF,TGTGCCAGCAGCCGCTCGGGACAGGTTAATCAGCCCCAGCATTTT
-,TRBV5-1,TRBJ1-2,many,CASSLGQGAGYTF,TGCGCCAGCAGCTTGGGCCAGGGAGCTGGCTACACCTTC
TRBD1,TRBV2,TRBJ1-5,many,CASSDPGTGGGGQPQHF,TGTGCCAGCAGTGACCCAGGGACAGGGGGCGGGGGTCAGCCCCAGCATTTT
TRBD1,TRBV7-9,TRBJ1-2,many,CASSSNQGQLNYGYTF,TGTGCCAGCAGCTCTAACCAGGGACAGCTTAACTATGGCTACACCTTC
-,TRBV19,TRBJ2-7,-,CASSPKTVREQYF,TGTGCCAGTAGCCCTAAGACAGTTCGCGAGCAGTACTTC
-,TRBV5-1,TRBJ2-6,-,CASSLVGGSGANVLTF,TGCGCCAGCAGCTTGGTCGGGGGCTCTGGGGCCAACGTCCTGACTTTC